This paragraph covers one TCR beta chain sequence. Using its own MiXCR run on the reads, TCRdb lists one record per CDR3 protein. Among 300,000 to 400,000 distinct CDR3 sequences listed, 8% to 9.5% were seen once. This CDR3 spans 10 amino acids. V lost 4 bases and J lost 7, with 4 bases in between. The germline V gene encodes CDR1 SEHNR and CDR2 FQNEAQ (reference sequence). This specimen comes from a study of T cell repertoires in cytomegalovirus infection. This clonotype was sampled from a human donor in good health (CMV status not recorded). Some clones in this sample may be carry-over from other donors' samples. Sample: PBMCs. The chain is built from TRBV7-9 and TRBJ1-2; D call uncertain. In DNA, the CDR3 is TGTGCCAGCAGCTCCCCTGGCTACACCTTC. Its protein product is CASSSPGYTF.